The 19 T cell receptor beta chains below were found in one sample sequenced in a study of blood T cells in healthy people across ages. With a J-beta primer mix and a sample-barcoded 5' primer, a second PCR ran about 7 to 11 cycles. Via MiXCR, TCRdb re-called the 5' RACE reads, giving one row per CDR3 protein. The top ten clones hold about 3.8% of a sample with roughly 1.5 million distinct CDR3 sequences, roughly 43% of them seen once. The sample taken for sequencing was blood. The receptor set was obtained from a woman aged 18-29 years in good health.

The chain joins TRBV28 to TRBJ2-7; 12 positions agree with TRBD1. J lost 8 bases, V lost 5 bases, and 10 bases had no gene match. This CDR3 has 15 amino acids. Germline values: CDR1 MDHEN, CDR2 SYDVKM. CDR3 amino acids: CASSPTGTGGWKQYF. The CDR3 nucleotides are TGTGCCAGCAGTCCCACTGGGACAGGGGGCTGGAAGCAGTACTTC.

This clonotype was observed many times. The chain recombines TRBV7-9 with TRBJ2-7; D remains ambiguous. Trimming took 6 bases from V and 2 from J, leaving 5 bases between them. Per the germline V gene, CDR1 is SEHNR and CDR2 is FQNEAQ (reference sequence). The CDR3 length is 11 residues. CDR3 in amino acids: CASSSAYEQYF. The DNA of the CDR3 is TGTGCCAGCAGTTCAGCCTACGAGCAGTACTTC.

In this sample, this clonotype turned up a few times. V is TRBV2 and J is TRBJ1-2, with D possibly TRBD1 on 5 matching bases. V lost 1 base and J 13 bases, leaving 16 bases between the germline ends. The V gene's germline CDR1 is SNHLY and CDR2 FYNNEI. The CDR3 is 13 residues long. CDR3 DNA: TGTGCCAGCAGTGAAGGTGCCAGGGAATACTGCACCTTC. This encodes CASSEGAREYCTF.

On this clonotype: The junction shows a germline mismatch at one end, possibly a read error. This chain uses TRBV9 with TRBJ1-4, with no clear D. CDR1 is SGDLS, CDR2 YYNGEE, per germline. The CDR3 extends over 14 amino acids. The CDR3 DNA follows: TGTGCCAGCAGCCGAGGACGGGGTAATGAAGAACTGTTTTTT. The encoded protein is CASSRGRGNEELFF.

The chain uses TRBV9 and TRBJ2-3; 9 positions match TRBD1. From germline, CDR1 is SGDLS and CDR2 YYNGEE. The CDR3 contains 16 residues. V dropped 3 bases and J dropped 3; count of bases not matched to a gene: 8. This CDR3 reads CASSDRDRDGTDTQYF. The CDR3 nucleotides read TGTGCCAGCAGCGACCGGGACAGGGATGGGACAGATACGCAGTATTTT.

V gene TRBV5-1 combines with J gene TRBJ2-7, with D possibly being TRBD1 (5 bases). The V end was cut by 0 bases, the J end by 4 bases, with 14 bases between. Germline V CDR1 and CDR2: SGHRS, YFSETQ. CDR3 length equals 15 residues. The CDR3 loop is CASSLAPRVPYEQYF. CDR3 nucleotides: TGCGCCAGCAGCTTGGCCCCCAGGGTACCTTACGAGCAGTACTTC.

This sequence joins TRBV6-5 and TRBJ2-5; 8 nucleotides align to TRBD2. Looked up from germline, CDR1 is MNHEY and CDR2 is SVGAGI. The ends lost 8 bases at V and 3 bases at J; junction bases unmatched: 14. This CDR3 comprises 16 residues. The CDR3 here is CASRGGLGREKETQYF. The CDR3 DNA reads as TGTGCCAGCCGCGGGGGGCTTGGTAGGGAAAAAGAGACCCAGTACTTC.

This clonotype has a handful of counts. This chain uses TRBV30 with TRBJ1-2, with TRBD1 matching over 9 bases. Germline CDR1 is GTSNPN and CDR2 is SVGIG (reference sequence). The CDR3 consists of 13 residues. Losses at the gene ends were 5 bases for V and 3 bases for J; bases not matched to a gene: 4. CDR3 protein: CAWGTGRYYGYTF. CDR3 DNA: TGTGCCTGGGGGACAGGGCGATACTATGGCTACACCTTC. The variable domain in full, completed from reference TRBV30 and TRBJ1-2, reads SQTIHQWPATLVQPVGSPLSLECTVEGTSNPNLYWYRQAAGRGLQLLFYSVGIGQISSEVPQNLSASRPQDRQFILSSKKLLLSDSGFYLCAWGTGRYYGYTFGSGTRLTVV.

The V gene is TRBV25-1, the J gene TRBJ2-4, with a tentative D call TRBD2 (5 bases). Between the trimmed V and J ends, which lost 0 bases and 6 bases, there was a span of 15 bases. The CDR3 is 16 residues long. Germline V gene lookup returns CDR1 MGHDK and CDR2 SYGVNS. As DNA, the CDR3 is TGTGCCAGCAGTGAATATGTCGCAACGGGGAGAAACATTCAGTACTTC. Amino acid sequence: CASSEYVATGRNIQYF.

This chain uses TRBV14 with TRBJ2-3, with 10 bases identical to TRBD2. The CDR3 length is 14 residues. V was clipped by 3 bases and J by 5 bases; unmatched bases: 2. Germline CDR1 and CDR2: SGHDN and FVKESK. The CDR3 here is CASSQRTSGDTQYF. The CDR3 region has the DNA TGTGCCAGCAGCCAGAGGACTAGCGGAGATACGCAGTATTTT.

This chain links TRBV2 with TRBJ1-5; D call uncertain. V was shortened by 5 bases and J by 0 bases, with 17 bases between the two germline ends. The CDR3 has 17 amino acids. The germline gives CDR1 SNHLY, CDR2 FYNNEI. CDR3 sequence (DNA): TGTGCCAGCAGTTCGAAGGTCGCGGAATATAGCAATCAGCCCCAGCATTTT. Translated: CASSSKVAEYSNQPQHF.

This chain uses TRBV12-3 or TRBV12-4 with TRBJ2-1, with 7 bases that match TRBD2. V dropped 6 bases and J dropped 9; count of bases not matched to a gene: 23. The CDR3 runs 18 residues. The chain's CDR3 is CASRNRRGGLASSGEQFF. In nucleotides, the CDR3 is TGTGCCAGCAGAAACCGACGGGGAGGGCTAGCGTCATCAGGTGAGCAGTTCTTC.

The gene calls are TRBV2 and TRBJ2-7, with D possibly being TRBD2 (6 bases). Germline CDR1 is SNHLY and CDR2 is FYNNEI. The CDR3 has 14 residues. Trimming removed 11 bases from V and 0 bases from J, with 17 bases in between. For the CDR3, the DNA is TGTGCCGGGAAGACTAGTGTGAGCTCCTACGAGCAGTACTTC. Protein sequence: CAGKTSVSSYEQYF.

This clonotype was observed many times. The chain combines TRBV29-1 with TRBJ2-1, with a tentative D call TRBD2 (5 bases). The CDR3 totals 10 residues. Trimming removed 6 bases from V and 11 bases from J, with 11 bases in between. Germline assignment: CDR1 SQVTM and CDR2 ANQGSEA. Here the CDR3 DNA reads TGCAGCGTGCCCGGGGAACAGCAGTTCTTC. This codes for CSVPGEQQFF.

This clonotype came up a few times. The genes are TRBV5-1 and TRBJ1-5; D ambiguous. This CDR3 is built from 15 residues. Germline values: CDR1 SGHRS, CDR2 YFSETQ. Trimming shortened V by 0 bases and J by 7 bases, and 14 bases separated the two germline ends. CDR3 amino acids: CASSLGTAFGQPQHF. The CDR3 bases are TGCGCCAGCAGCTTGGGGACGGCGTTCGGACAGCCCCAGCATTTT.

The V gene is TRBV2, the J gene TRBJ1-4; D is uncertain. With 7 bases removed from V and 2 bases from J, the gap between germline ends came to 8 bases. Germline-derived CDR1 and CDR2 are SNHLY and FYNNEI. This CDR3 region has 13 residues. CDR3 DNA sequence: TGTGCCAGCAATCCGGCTACTAATGAAAAACTGTTTTTT. It encodes CASNPATNEKLFF.

At least ten counts were recorded for this clonotype. The V call is TRBV3-1, the J call TRBJ1-4, with 8 bases fitting TRBD1. CDR1 and CDR2 (germline): LGHDT, YNNKEL (reference sequence). The CDR3 has 16 amino acids. Trimming cost V 0 bases and J 8 bases; bases outside gene matches: 8. CDR3 residues: CASSQDPRGREEKLFF. The CDR3 DNA is TGTGCCAGCAGCCAAGATCCCAGGGGGCGAGAAGAAAAACTGTTTTTT.

The rearrangement links TRBV9 to TRBJ2-1; D not certain. This CDR3 region has 13 residues. Germline V gives CDR1 SGDLS, CDR2 YYNGEE. Trimming took 0 bases from V and 8 from J, leaving 9 bases between them. CDR3 coding DNA: TGTGCCAGCAGCGTAGTAACCCAGGATGAGCAGTTCTTC. The encoded protein is CASSVVTQDEQFF.

This clonotype was counted only a few times. The chain uses TRBV2 and TRBJ1-5; the match to TRBD1 covers 7 bases. The CDR3 is 16 amino acids. In germline, CDR1 is SNHLY, CDR2 FYNNEI. V trimming: 6 bases; J trimming: 4 bases; junction bases outside the gene matches: 12. The CDR3 is CASSDGRQGWNQPQHF. CDR3 coding DNA: TGTGCCAGCAGCGACGGGCGACAGGGTTGGAATCAGCCCCAGCATTTT.